The 8 T cell receptor beta chains below all came from one sample that was sequenced in a study of cytomegalovirus exposure and HLA in healthy donors. Primers for the PCR totalled 60 Vbeta and 13 Jbeta. Clones were read by immunoSEQ multiplex PCR, and TCRdb kept only the in-frame ones, dropping some. The sample carries about 43,000 clones, 60% to 70% recorded once. Sequenced material: PBMCs. Source of these receptors: a man aged 55 to 70 in good health and CMV-seropositive.

This clone was picked up a small number of times. The rearrangement uses TRBV5-1 and TRBJ2-1; D may be TRBD1 (6 bases). CDR1 is SGHRS and CDR2 is YFSETQ in the germline V gene. The CDR3 spans 15 residues. The V gene lost 2 bases and the J gene lost 6 bases, with 15 bases spanning the gap. The chain's CDR3 is CASSLVPGQTNEQFF. CDR3 coding DNA: TGCGCCAGCAGCTTAGTACCGGGACAAACCAATGAGCAGTTCTTC.

The chain is built from TRBV30 and TRBJ2-1; 8 bases fit TRBD2. CDR3 length: 12 amino acids. V shed 5 bases and J 7 bases; nucleotides not matched to a gene: 4. CDR1 and CDR2 from the germline V gene are GTSNPN and SVGIG (reference sequence). The CDR3 spells CAWGGRRNEQFF. The DNA for the CDR3 is TGTGCCTGGGGCGGGAGGCGGAATGAGCAGTTCTTC.

This clone was observed a few times. The J gene is TRBJ2-7, the V gene TRBV29-1, with 11 nucleotides matching TRBD1. The junction had 6 bases not matched to a gene; V was cut back by 7 bases and J by 4 bases. This CDR3 is built from 13 residues. CDR1 and CDR2 from the germline V gene are SQVTM and ANQGSEA. The CDR3 region is CSALDRGRYEQYF. The CDR3 DNA is TGCAGCGCTTTGGACAGGGGGCGATACGAGCAGTACTTC.

The CDR3 protein is CASRPGSSTGELFF. CDR3 coding DNA: TGTGCCAGCAGGCCGGGATCTTCCACCGGGGAGCTGTTTTTT. The V gene is TRBV2, the J gene TRBJ2-2; D perhaps matches TRBD2 (5 bases). This CDR3 spans 14 amino acids. Trimming left V 6 bases short and J 4 bases short, with 12 bases between. Germline CDR1 is SNHLY and CDR2 is FYNNEI.

The CDR3 DNA is TGCGCCAGCAGCAGCGGACTCCCCCCCCACAATGAGCAGTTCTTC. This sequence encodes CASSSGLPPHNEQFF. The chain uses TRBV5-1 and TRBJ2-1; tentative D call: TRBD2 (5 bases). V lost 4 bases and J 5 bases, leaving 16 bases between the germline ends. Germline CDR1 and CDR2: SGHRS and YFSETQ. The length of the CDR3 is 15 residues. The complete variable domain, with remaining parts taken from reference TRBV5-1 and TRBJ2-1, reads KAGVTQTPRYLIKTRGQQVTLSCSPISGHRSVSWYQQTPGQGLQFLFEYFSETQRNKGNFPGRFSGRQFSNSRSEMNVSTLELGDSALYLCASSSGLPPHNEQFFGPGTRLTVL.

V and J are TRBV7-6 and TRBJ2-1, with D possibly matching TRBD2 (7 bases). The CDR3 runs to 16 residues. Germline CDR1 SGHVS, CDR2 FNYEAQ. The V end was cut by 1 base, the J end by 10 bases, with 20 bases between. The CDR3 is CASSLDMGGTMLEQFF. In DNA form, the CDR3 reads TGTGCCAGCAGCTTAGATATGGGAGGGACAATGTTGGAGCAGTTCTTC.

The chain couples TRBV10-1 to TRBJ2-2; 7 bases are shared with TRBD2. Trimming removed 2 bases from V and 7 bases from J; junction bases left unmatched: 1. The CDR3 extends over 13 amino acids. Germline V CDR1 and CDR2: WNHNN, SYGVQD (reference sequence). DNA of the CDR3: TGCGCCAGCAGTGAGCGGGAGGACGGGGAGCTGTTTTTT. This gives the protein CASSEREDGELFF.

The chain combines TRBV7-9 with TRBJ1-3; D is uncertain. Germline V lookup: CDR1 SEHNR, CDR2 FQNEAQ (reference sequence). V lost 1 base and J 4 bases, leaving 8 bases between the germline ends. This CDR3 has 14 residues. In nucleotides, the CDR3 is TGTGCCAGCAGCTTAGTCGGGTCAGGAAACACCATATATTTT. Amino acids: CASSLVGSGNTIYF.